This paragraph reports one T cell receptor beta chain. A second PCR of roughly 7 to 11 cycles used a sample-barcoded 5' primer and a J-beta primer mix. TCRdb independently ran MiXCR on the 5' RACE reads; one entry per CDR3 protein. The sample consists of 980,000 or so distinct CDR3 sequences, under 50% of them appearing once. V was cut by 3 bases and J by 6 bases, with 14 bases left in between. This CDR3 comprises 14 residues. Germline CDR1 and CDR2: SNHLY and FYNNEI. The sample comes from a study of blood T cells in healthy people across ages. The sequenced material came from blood. The clonotype was recovered from a man aged 25 to 45 in good health. This chain uses TRBV2 with TRBJ1-1, with D perhaps matching TRBD1 (5 bases). The CDR3 here is CASSEEGLVSEAFF. In DNA form, the CDR3 reads TGTGCCAGCAGTGAGGAGGGGCTGGTCTCTGAAGCTTTCTTT.